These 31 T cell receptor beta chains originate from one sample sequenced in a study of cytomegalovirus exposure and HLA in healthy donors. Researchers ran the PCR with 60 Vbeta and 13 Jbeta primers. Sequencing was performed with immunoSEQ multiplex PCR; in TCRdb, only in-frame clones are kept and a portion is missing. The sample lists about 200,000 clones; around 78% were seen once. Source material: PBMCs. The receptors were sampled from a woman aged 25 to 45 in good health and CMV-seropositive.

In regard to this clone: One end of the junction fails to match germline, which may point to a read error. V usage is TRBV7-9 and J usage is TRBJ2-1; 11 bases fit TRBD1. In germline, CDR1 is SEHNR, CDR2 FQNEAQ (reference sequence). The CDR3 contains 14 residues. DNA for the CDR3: TGTTCCAGCAGGGCAGCGGACAGGGGGCACGAGCAGTTCTTC. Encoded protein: CSSRAADRGHEQFF.

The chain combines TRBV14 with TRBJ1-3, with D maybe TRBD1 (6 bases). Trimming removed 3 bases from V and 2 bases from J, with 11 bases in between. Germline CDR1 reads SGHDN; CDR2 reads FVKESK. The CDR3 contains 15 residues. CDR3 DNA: TGTGCCAGCAGCCAGTACAGGGAACCTGGAAACACCATATATTTT. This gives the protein CASSQYREPGNTIYF.

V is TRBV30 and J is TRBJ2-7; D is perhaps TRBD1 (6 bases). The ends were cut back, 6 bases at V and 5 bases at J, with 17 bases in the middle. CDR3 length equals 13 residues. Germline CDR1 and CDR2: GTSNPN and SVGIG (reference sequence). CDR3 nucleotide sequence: TGTGCCTGCGTACAGGGAATTATCGACGAGCAGTACTTC. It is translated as CACVQGIIDEQYF.

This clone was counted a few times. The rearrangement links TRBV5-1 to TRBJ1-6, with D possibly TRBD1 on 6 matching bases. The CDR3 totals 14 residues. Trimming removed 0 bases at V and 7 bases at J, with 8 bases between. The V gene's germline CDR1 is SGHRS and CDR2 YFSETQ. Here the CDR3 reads CASSLDRANSPLHF. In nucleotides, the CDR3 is TGCGCCAGCAGCTTGGACAGGGCCAATTCACCCCTCCACTTT. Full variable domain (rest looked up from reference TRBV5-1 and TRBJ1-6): KAGVTQTPRYLIKTRGQQVTLSCSPISGHRSVSWYQQTPGQGLQFLFEYFSETQRNKGNFPGRFSGRQFSNSRSEMNVSTLELGDSALYLCASSLDRANSPLHFGNGTRLTVT.

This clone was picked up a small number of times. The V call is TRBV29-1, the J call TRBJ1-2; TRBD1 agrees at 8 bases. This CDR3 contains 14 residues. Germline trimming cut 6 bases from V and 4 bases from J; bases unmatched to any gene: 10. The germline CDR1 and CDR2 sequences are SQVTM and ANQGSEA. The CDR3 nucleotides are TGCAGCGTGGGTTCGACAGGGGTAGCCTATGGCTACACCTTC. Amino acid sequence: CSVGSTGVAYGYTF.

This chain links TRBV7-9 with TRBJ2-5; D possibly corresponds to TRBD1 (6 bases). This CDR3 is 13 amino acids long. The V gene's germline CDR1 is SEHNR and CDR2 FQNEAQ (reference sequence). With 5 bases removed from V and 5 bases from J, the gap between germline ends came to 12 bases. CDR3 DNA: TGTGCCAGCAGCCCCAGGGGCCCGGAGACCCAGTACTTC. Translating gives CASSPRGPETQYF.

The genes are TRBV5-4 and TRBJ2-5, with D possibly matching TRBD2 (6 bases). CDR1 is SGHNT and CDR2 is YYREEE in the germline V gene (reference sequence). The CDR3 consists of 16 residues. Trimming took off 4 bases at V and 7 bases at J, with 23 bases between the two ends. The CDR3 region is CASSPLPGEAGVTQYF. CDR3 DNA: TGTGCCAGCAGCCCTCTCCCTGGGGAGGCTGGGGTGACCCAGTACTTC.

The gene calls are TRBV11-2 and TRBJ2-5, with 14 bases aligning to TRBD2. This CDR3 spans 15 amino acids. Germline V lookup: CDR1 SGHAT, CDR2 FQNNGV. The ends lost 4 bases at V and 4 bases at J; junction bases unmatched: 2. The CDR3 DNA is TGTGCCAGCAGCTCTGGGACTAGCGGGAGAGAGACCCAGTACTTC. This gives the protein CASSSGTSGRETQYF.

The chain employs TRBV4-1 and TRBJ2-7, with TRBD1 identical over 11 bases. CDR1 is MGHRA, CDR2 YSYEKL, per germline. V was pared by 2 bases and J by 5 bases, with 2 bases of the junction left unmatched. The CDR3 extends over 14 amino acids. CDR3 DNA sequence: TGCGCCAGCAGCCAACCGGGACAGGGGGACGAGCAGTACTTC. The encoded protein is CASSQPGQGDEQYF.

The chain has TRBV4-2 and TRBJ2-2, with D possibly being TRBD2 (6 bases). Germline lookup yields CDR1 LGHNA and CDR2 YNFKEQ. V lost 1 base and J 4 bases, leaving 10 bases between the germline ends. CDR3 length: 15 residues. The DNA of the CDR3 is TGTGCCAGCAGCCAAGGGTCGGGAGCCACCGGGGAGCTGTTTTTT. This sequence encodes CASSQGSGATGELFF.

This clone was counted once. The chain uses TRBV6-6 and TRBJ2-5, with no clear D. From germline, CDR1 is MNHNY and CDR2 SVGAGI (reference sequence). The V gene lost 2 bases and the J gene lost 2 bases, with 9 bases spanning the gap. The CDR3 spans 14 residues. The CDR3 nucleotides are TGTGCCAGCAGTTACGGGCTACGGCAAGAGACCCAGTACTTC. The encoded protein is CASSYGLRQETQYF.

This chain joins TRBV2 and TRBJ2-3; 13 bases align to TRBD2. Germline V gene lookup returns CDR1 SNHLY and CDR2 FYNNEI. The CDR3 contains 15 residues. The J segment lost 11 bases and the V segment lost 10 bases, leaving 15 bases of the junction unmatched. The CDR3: CAILPGTSGVPQQYF. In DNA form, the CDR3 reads TGTGCCATTCTTCCCGGGACTAGCGGGGTCCCACAGCAGTATTTT.

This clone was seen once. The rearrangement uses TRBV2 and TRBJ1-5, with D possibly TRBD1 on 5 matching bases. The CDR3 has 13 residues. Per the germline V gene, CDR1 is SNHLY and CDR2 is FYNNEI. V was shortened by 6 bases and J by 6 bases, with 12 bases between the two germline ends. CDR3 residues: CASRQGSGQPQHF. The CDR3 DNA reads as TGTGCCAGCAGGCAGGGATCGGGTCAGCCCCAGCATTTT.

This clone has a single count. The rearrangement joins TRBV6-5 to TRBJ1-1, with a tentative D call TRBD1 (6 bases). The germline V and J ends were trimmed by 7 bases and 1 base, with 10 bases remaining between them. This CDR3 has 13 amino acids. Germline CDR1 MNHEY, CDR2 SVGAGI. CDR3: CASMRGGNTEAFF. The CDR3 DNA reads TGTGCCAGCATGAGAGGGGGGAACACTGAAGCTTTCTTT.

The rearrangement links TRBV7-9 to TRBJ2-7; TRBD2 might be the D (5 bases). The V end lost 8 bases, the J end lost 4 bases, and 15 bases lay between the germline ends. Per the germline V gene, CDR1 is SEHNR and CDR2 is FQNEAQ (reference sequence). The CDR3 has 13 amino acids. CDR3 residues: CASRSGKGYEQYF. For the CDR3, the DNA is TGTGCCAGCCGCTCCGGGAAAGGGTACGAGCAGTACTTC.

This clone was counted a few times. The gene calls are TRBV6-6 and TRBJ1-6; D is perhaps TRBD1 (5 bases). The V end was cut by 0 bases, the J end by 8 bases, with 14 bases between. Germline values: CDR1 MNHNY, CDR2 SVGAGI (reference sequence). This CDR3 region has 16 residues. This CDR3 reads CASSYSQGRADSPLHF. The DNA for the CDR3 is TGTGCCAGCAGTTACTCCCAGGGCAGGGCGGATTCACCCCTCCACTTT.

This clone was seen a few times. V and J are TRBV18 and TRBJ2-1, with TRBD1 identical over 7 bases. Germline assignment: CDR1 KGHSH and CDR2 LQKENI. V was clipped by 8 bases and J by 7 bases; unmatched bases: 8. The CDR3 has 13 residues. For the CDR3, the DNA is TGTGCCAGCCAAGACAGGGAGACGAATGAGCAGTTCTTC. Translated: CASQDRETNEQFF.

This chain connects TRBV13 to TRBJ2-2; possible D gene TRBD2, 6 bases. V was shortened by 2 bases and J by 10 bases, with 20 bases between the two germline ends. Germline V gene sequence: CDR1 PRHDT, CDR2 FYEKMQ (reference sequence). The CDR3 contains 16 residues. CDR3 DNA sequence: TGTGCCAGCAGCTTAAGAAGGAGGGTCTGGAACCAGGAGCTGTTTTTT. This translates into CASSLRRRVWNQELFF.

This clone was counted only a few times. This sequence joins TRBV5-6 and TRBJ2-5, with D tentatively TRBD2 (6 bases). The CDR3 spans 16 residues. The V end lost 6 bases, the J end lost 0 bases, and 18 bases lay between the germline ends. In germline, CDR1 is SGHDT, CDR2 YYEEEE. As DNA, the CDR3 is TGTGCCAGCACCTCCCGATCTTGGGGGGACCAAGAGACCCAGTACTTC. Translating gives CASTSRSWGDQETQYF.

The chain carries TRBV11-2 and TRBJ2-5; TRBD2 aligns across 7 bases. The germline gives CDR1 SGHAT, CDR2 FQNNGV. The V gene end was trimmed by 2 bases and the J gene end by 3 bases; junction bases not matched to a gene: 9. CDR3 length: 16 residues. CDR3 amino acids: CASSLRVGLVKETQYF. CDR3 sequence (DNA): TGTGCCAGCAGCTTAAGGGTTGGACTAGTGAAAGAGACCCAGTACTTC.

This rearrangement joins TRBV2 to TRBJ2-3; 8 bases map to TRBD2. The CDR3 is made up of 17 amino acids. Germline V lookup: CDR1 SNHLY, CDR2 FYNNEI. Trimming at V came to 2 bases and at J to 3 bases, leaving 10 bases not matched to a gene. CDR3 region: CASSERRVGGRTDTQYF. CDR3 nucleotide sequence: TGTGCCAGCAGTGAAAGGAGGGTGGGCGGGAGGACAGATACGCAGTATTTT.

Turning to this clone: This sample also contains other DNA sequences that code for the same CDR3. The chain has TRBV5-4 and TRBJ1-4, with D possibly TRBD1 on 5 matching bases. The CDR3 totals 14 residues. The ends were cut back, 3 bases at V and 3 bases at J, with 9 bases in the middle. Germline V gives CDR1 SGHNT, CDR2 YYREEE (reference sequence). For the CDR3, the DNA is TGTGCCAGCAGCTCTCAGGGTCCTAATGAAAAACTGTTTTTT. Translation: CASSSQGPNEKLFF. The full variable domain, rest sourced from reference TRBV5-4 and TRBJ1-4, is ETGVTQSPTHLIKTRGQQVTLRCSSQSGHNTVSWYQQALGQGPQFIFQYYREEENGRGNFPPRFSGLQFPNYSSELNVNALELDDSALYLCASSSQGPNEKLFFGSGTQLSVL.

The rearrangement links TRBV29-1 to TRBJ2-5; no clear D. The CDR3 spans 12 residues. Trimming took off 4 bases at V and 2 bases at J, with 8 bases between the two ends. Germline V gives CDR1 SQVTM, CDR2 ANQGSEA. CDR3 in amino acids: CSVAAPQETQYF. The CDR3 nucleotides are TGCAGCGTTGCAGCGCCACAAGAGACCCAGTACTTC.

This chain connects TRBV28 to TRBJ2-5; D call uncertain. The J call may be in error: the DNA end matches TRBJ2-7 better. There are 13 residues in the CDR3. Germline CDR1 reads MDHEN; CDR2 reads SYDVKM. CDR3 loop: CASSTLLSHEQYF. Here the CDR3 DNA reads TGTGCCAGCAGCACGCTCTTATCCCACGAGCAGTACTTC.

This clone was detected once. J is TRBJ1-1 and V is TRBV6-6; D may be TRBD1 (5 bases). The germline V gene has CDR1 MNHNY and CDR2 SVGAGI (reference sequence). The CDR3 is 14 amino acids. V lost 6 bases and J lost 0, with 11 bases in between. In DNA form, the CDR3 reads TGTGCCAGCAGGCCCGCCAGGGTGAACACTGAAGCTTTCTTT. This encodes CASRPARVNTEAFF.

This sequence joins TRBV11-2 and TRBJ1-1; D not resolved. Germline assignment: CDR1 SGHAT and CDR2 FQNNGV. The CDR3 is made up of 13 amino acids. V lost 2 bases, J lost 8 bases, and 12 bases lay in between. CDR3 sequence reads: CASSLLTGNEAFF. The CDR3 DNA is TGTGCCAGCAGCTTATTAACGGGAAACGAAGCTTTCTTT.

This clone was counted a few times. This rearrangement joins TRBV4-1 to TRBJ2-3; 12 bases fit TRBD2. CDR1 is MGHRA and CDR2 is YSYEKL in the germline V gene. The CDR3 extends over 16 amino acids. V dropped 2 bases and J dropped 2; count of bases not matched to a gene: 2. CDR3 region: CASSQTSGGNTDTQYF. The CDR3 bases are TGCGCCAGCAGCCAAACTAGCGGGGGGAACACAGATACGCAGTATTTT.

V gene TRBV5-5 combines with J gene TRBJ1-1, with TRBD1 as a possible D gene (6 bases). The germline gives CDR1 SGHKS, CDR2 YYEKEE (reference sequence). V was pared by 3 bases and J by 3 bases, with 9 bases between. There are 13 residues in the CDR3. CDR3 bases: TGTGCCAGCAGCTCAACAGGGTACACTGAAGCTTTCTTT. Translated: CASSSTGYTEAFF.

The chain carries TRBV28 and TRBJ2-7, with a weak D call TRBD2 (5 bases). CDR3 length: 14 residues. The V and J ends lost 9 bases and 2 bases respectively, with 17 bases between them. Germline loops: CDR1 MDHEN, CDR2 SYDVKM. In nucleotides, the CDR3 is TGTGCCAGTCGTGAGGGTAGGGTTCCCTACGAGCAGTACTTC. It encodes CASREGRVPYEQYF.

This chain's CDR3 is CASSVTYNEQFF. The CDR3 nucleotides read TGTGCCAGCAGCGTAACTTACAATGAGCAGTTCTTC. The V gene is TRBV5-6, the J gene TRBJ2-1; unclear D gene. The CDR3 extends over 12 amino acids. Trimming removed 4 bases from V and 4 bases from J, with 6 bases in between. Germline values: CDR1 SGHDT, CDR2 YYEEEE.

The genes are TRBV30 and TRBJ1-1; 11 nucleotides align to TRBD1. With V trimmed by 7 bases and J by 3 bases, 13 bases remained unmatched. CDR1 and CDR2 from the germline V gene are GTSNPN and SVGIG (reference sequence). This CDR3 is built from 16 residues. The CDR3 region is CAFNPGQGADDTEAFF. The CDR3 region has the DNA TGTGCCTTTAACCCAGGACAGGGGGCAGATGACACTGAAGCTTTCTTT. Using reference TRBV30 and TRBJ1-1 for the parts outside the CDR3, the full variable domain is SQTIHQWPATLVQPVGSPLSLECTVEGTSNPNLYWYRQAAGRGLQLLFYSVGIGQISSEVPQNLSASRPQDRQFILSSKKLLLSDSGFYLCAFNPGQGADDTEAFFGQGTRLTVV.